Below, 13 T cell receptor beta chains from the same sample are listed, as sequenced in a study of T cells of healthy individuals. TCRdb analysed the 5' RACE reads with MiXCR anew, one entry per CDR3 protein. Among 85,000 to 100,000 distinct CDR3 sequences listed, approximately 15% were seen once. The receptor source for this set is a human donor in good health.

The genes are TRBV20-1 and TRBJ2-1; 10 bases map to TRBD2. Trimming at V came to 6 bases and at J to 9 bases, leaving 11 bases not matched to a gene. Germline V CDR1 and CDR2: DFQATT, SNEGSKA (reference sequence). The CDR3 runs to 14 residues. The CDR3 here is CSAPQREGRFEQFF. DNA for the CDR3: TGCAGTGCCCCGCAGCGGGAGGGCCGTTTTGAGCAGTTCTTC.

The chain joins TRBV9 to TRBJ2-7, with D possibly matching TRBD2 (6 bases). V lost 3 bases and J 6 bases, leaving 13 bases between the germline ends. This CDR3 contains 13 residues. Germline V gene sequence: CDR1 SGDLS, CDR2 YYNGEE. Here the CDR3 reads CASSGASGSEQYF. The DNA of the CDR3 is TGTGCCAGCAGCGGGGCCTCCGGGAGCGAGCAGTACTTC.

There are many counts of this clonotype. The chain uses TRBV6-2 or TRBV6-3 and TRBJ1-1; D might be TRBD1 (5 bases). In germline, CDR1 is MNHEY, CDR2 SVGEGT. V lost 6 bases, J lost 0 bases, and 17 bases lay in between. The CDR3 is 16 amino acids. For the CDR3, the DNA is TGTGCCAGCAGCTTCGGACAACCCTACATGAACACTGAAGCTTTCTTT. Translation gives CASSFGQPYMNTEAFF.

Details on this clonotype: Given a much more abundant clone one base away, this may be a read error. The rearrangement joins TRBV7-7 to TRBJ2-2; D unclear. Germline values: CDR1 SSHAT, CDR2 FNYEAQ (reference sequence). This CDR3 comprises 16 residues. The DNA of the CDR3 is TGTGCTAGCAGCTTAACCACGGCAGGGAACACCGGGGAGCTGTTTTTT. Its protein product is CASSLTTAGNTGELFF.

J is TRBJ1-1 and V is TRBV7-9; possibly TRBD1 for D (6 bases). This CDR3 is 17 amino acids long. CDR1 SEHNR and CDR2 FQNEAQ come from the germline V gene (reference sequence). Trimming took 5 bases from V and 1 from J, leaving 20 bases between them. The CDR3 spells CASSPTRQDDWNTEAFF. DNA of the CDR3: TGTGCCAGCAGCCCGACTAGACAGGACGACTGGAACACTGAAGCTTTCTTT.

The chain joins TRBV24-1 to TRBJ2-5; 8 positions match TRBD1. J was trimmed by 5 bases and V by 2 bases; bases with no gene match: 6. Germline lookup yields CDR1 KGHDR and CDR2 SFDVKD. The CDR3 length is 15 residues. The CDR3 loop reads CATSDSDRAGETQYF. DNA of the CDR3: TGTGCCACCAGTGATTCGGACAGGGCGGGGGAGACCCAGTACTTC.

This clonotype has only a few counts. The V call is TRBV28, the J call TRBJ2-5; 13 nucleotides align to TRBD2. The trim removed 4 bases at V and 4 bases at J, leaving 6 bases unmatched. Germline lookup yields CDR1 MDHEN and CDR2 SYDVKM. The length of the CDR3 is 16 residues. The CDR3 nucleotides are TGTGCCAGCAGTTCTTGGACTAGCGGGAGTATAGAGACCCAGTACTTC. This codes for CASSSWTSGSIETQYF.

This clonotype occurred a few times. This chain uses TRBV2 with TRBJ2-7; the D call may be TRBD1 or TRBD2 (5 bases each). This CDR3 has 15 residues. In germline, CDR1 is SNHLY, CDR2 FYNNEI. The germline V and J ends were trimmed by 3 bases and 6 bases, with 18 bases remaining between them. The CDR3 loop is CASSERAGPVSEQYF. The DNA of the CDR3 is TGTGCCAGCAGTGAGCGGGCAGGGCCGGTGTCCGAGCAGTACTTC.

This clonotype was seen a few times. V usage is TRBV28 and J usage is TRBJ2-7; 8 bases map to TRBD1. This CDR3 has 14 amino acids. Per the germline V gene, CDR1 is MDHEN and CDR2 is SYDVKM. V was clipped by 7 bases and J by 0 bases; unmatched bases: 5. CDR3 nucleotides: TGTGCCAGCAAAACAGGGGGTAACTCCTACGAGCAGTACTTC. Its protein product is CASKTGGNSYEQYF.

V gene TRBV2 combines with J gene TRBJ2-1, with D maybe TRBD2 (6 bases). The V end lost 7 bases, the J end lost 4 bases, and 8 bases lay between the germline ends. CDR1 is SNHLY and CDR2 is FYNNEI in the germline V gene. This CDR3 spans 12 amino acids. CDR3: CASTRGYNEQFF. DNA for the CDR3: TGTGCCAGCACGCGGGGATACAATGAGCAGTTCTTC.

The V gene is TRBV5-4, the J gene TRBJ1-1, with TRBD1 as a possible D gene (5 bases). This CDR3 spans 13 amino acids. The V end lost 0 bases, the J end lost 6 bases, and 9 bases lay between the germline ends. Germline V lookup: CDR1 SGHNT, CDR2 YYREEE (reference sequence). The CDR3 region is CASSLAGTAEAFF. The CDR3 DNA reads TGTGCCAGCAGCTTGGCCGGGACGGCTGAAGCTTTCTTT.

This clonotype was seen ten or more times. The chain uses TRBV3-1 and TRBJ1-4; D is undetermined. The CDR3 loop spans 12 amino acids. Germline CDR1 is LGHDT and CDR2 is YNNKEL (reference sequence). Trimming pared 5 bases from V and 5 bases from J, leaving 6 bases between. Here the CDR3 reads CASSWENEKLFF. CDR3 nucleotides: TGTGCCAGCAGCTGGGAGAATGAAAAACTGTTTTTT.

On this clonotype itself: The junction departs from germline at one end; a sequencing error may be responsible. The V gene is TRBV4-1, the J gene TRBJ1-2; D ambiguous. The CDR3 totals 15 residues. CDR1 and CDR2 from the germline V gene are MGHRA and YSYEKL. The CDR3 DNA is TGCGCCAGCAGCGAAGAGGTTGCAGTAGGCTATGGCTACACCTTC. Translation: CASSEEVAVGYGYTF.